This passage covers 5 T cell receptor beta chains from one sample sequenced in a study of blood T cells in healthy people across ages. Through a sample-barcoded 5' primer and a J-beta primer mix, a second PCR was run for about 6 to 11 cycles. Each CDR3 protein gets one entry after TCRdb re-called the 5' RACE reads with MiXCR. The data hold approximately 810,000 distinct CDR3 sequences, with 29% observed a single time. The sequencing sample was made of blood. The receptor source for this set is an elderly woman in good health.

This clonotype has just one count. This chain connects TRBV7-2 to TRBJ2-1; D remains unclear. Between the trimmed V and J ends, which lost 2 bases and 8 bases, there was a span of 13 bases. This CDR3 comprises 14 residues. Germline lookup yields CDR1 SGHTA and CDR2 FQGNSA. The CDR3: CASSLSPLRDEQFF. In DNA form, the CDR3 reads TGTGCCAGCAGCTTATCCCCTCTACGGGATGAGCAGTTCTTC.

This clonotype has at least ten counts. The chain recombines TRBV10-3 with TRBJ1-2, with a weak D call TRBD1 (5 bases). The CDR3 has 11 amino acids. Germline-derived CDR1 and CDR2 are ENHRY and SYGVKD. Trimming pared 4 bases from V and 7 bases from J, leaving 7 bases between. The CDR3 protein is CAISGGIGYTF. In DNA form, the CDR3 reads TGTGCCATCAGTGGGGGGATTGGCTACACCTTC.

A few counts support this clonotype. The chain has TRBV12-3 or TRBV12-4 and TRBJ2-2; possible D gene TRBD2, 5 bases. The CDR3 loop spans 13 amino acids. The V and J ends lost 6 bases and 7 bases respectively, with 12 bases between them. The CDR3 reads CASSGREGGELFF. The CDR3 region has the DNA TGTGCCAGCAGCGGTCGGGAAGGCGGGGAGCTGTTTTTT.

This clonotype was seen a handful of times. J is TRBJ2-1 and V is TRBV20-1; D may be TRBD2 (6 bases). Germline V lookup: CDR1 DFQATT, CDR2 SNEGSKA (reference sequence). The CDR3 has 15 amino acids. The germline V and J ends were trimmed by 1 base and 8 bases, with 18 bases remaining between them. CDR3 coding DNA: TGCAGTGCTAGAGGGCGGGGATTCTATATCCATGAGCAGTTCTTC. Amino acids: CSARGRGFYIHEQFF.

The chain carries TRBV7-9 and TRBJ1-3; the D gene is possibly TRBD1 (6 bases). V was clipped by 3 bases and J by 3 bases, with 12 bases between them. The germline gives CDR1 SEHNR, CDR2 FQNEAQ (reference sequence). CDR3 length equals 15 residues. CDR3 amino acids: CASSFGQPNGNTIYF. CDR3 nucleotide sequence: TGTGCCAGCAGCTTCGGACAGCCAAATGGAAACACCATATATTTT. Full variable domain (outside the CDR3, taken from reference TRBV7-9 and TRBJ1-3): DTGVSQNPRHKITKRGQNVTFRCDPISEHNRLYWYRQTLGQGPEFLTYFQNEAQLEKSRLLSDRFSAERPKGSFSTLEIQRTEQGDSAMYLCASSFGQPNGNTIYFGEGSWLTVV.